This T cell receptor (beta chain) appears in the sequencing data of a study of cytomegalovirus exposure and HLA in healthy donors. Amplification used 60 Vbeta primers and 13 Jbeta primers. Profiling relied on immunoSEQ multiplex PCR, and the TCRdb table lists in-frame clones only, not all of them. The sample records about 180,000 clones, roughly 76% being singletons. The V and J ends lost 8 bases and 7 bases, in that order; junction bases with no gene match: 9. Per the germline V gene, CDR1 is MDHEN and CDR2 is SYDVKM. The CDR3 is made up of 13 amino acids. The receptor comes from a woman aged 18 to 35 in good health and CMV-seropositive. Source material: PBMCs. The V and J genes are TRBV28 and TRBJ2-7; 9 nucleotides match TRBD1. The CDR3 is CASLEQGAGEQYF. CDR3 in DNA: TGTGCCAGCCTTGAACAGGGGGCAGGGGAGCAGTACTTC. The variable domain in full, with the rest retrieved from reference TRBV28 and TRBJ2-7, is DVKVTQSSRYLVKRTGEKVFLECVQDMDHENMFWYRQDPGLGLRLIYFSYDVKMKEKGDIPEGYSVSREKKERFSLILESASTNQTSMYLCASLEQGAGEQYFGPGTRLTVT.